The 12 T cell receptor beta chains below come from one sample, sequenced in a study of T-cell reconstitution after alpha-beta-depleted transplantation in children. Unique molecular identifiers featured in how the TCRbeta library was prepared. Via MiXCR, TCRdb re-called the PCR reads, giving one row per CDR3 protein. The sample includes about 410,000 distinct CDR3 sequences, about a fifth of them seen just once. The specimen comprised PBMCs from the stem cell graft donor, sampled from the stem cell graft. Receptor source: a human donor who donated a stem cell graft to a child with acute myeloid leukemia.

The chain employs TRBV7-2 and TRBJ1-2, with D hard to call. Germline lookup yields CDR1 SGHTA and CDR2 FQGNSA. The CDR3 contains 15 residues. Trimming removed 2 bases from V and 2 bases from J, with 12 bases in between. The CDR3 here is CASSLSATENYGYTF. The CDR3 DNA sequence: TGTGCCAGCAGCTTATCCGCCACAGAAAACTATGGCTACACCTTC.

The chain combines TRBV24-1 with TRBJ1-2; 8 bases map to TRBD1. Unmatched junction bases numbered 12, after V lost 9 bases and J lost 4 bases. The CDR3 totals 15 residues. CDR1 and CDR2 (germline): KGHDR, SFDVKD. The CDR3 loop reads CATGAPTDRAYGYTF. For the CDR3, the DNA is TGTGCCACCGGTGCTCCAACGGACAGGGCCTATGGCTACACCTTC.

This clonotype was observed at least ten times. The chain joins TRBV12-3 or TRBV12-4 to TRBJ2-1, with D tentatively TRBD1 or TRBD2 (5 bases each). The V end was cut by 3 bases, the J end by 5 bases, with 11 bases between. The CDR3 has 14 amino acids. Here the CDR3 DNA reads TGTGCCAGCAGTTTCCGGGACCGACACAATGAGCAGTTCTTC. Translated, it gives CASSFRDRHNEQFF.

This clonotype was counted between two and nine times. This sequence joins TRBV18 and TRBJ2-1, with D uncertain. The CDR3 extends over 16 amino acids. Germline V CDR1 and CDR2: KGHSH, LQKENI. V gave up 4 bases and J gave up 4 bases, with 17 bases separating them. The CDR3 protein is CASSLTQIGTYNEQFF. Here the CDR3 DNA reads TGTGCCAGCTCACTAACACAGATTGGAACGTACAATGAGCAGTTCTTC.

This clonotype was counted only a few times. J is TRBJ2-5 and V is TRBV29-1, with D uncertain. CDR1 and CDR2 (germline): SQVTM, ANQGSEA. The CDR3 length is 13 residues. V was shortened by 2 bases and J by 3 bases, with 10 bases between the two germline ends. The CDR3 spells CSVELRFEETQYF. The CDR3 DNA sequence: TGCAGCGTTGAATTGCGGTTCGAAGAGACCCAGTACTTC. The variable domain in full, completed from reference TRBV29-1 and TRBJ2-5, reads SAVISQKPSRDICQRGTSLTIQCQVDSQVTMMFWYRQQPGQSLTLIATANQGSEATYESGFVIDKFPISRPNLTFSTLTVSNMSPEDSSIYLCSVELRFEETQYFGPGTRLLVL.

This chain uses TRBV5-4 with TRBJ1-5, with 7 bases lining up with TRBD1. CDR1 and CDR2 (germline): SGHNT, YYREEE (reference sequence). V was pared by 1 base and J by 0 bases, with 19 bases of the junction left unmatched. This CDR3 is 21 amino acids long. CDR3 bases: TGTGCCAGCAGCTTGTTTCCGCTCGTAAGGGGGCAGCCCGATAGCAATCAGCCCCAGCATTTT. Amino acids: CASSLFPLVRGQPDSNQPQHF.

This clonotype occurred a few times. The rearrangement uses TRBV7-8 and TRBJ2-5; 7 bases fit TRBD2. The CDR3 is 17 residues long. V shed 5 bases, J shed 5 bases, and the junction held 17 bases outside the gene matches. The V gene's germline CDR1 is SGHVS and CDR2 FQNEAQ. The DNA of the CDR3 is TGTGCCAGCAGCAATGGAGATACGGGAGGTTCCCGTGAGACCCAGTACTTC. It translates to CASSNGDTGGSRETQYF.

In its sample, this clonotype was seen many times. The CDR3 sequence: CASSLASIPEQFF. The CDR3 DNA is TGTGCCAGCAGTTTAGCGTCGATACCTGAGCAGTTCTTC. V and J are TRBV12-3 or TRBV12-4 and TRBJ2-1; unclear D gene. The CDR3 covers 13 residues. V lost 0 bases to trimming and J lost 9 bases, with 9 bases between them.

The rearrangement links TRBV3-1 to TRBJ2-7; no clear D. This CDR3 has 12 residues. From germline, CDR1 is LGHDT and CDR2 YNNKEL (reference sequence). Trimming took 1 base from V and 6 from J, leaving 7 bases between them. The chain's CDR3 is CASSQGGGEQYF. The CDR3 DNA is TGTGCCAGCAGCCAAGGGGGTGGCGAGCAGTACTTC.

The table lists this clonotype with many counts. The CDR3 region is CASSEPGQGDEQYF. DNA for the CDR3: TGTGCCAGCAGTGAACCGGGACAGGGCGACGAGCAGTACTTC. The rearrangement uses TRBV6-1 and TRBJ2-7; 9 bases align to TRBD1. Germline CDR1 MNHNS, CDR2 SASEGT. This CDR3 has 14 residues. V gave up 2 bases and J gave up 5 bases; unmatched junction bases: 4.

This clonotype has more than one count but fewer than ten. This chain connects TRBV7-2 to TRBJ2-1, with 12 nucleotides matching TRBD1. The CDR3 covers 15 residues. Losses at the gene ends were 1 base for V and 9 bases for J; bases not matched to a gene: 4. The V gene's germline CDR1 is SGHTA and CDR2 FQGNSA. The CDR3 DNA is TGTGCCAGCAGCTTAGAGGGACAGGGGGCGCTTGAGCAGTTCTTC. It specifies CASSLEGQGALEQFF.

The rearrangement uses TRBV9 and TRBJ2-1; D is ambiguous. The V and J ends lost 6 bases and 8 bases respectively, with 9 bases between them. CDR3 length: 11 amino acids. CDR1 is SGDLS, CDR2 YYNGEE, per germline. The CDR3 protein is CASTRSDEQFF. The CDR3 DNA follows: TGTGCCAGCACCCGGAGCGATGAGCAGTTCTTC.